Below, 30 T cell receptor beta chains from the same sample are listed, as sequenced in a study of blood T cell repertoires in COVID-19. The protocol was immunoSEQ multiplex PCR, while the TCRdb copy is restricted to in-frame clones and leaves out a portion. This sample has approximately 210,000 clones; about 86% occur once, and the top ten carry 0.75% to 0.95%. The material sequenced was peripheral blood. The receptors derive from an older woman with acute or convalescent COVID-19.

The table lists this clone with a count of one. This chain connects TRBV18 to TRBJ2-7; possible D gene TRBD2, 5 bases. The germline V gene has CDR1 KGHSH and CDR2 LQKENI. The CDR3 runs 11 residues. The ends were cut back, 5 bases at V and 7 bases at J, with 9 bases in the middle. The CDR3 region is CASSNRGEQYF. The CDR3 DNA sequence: TGTGCCAGCTCAAACCGGGGAGAGCAGTACTTC.

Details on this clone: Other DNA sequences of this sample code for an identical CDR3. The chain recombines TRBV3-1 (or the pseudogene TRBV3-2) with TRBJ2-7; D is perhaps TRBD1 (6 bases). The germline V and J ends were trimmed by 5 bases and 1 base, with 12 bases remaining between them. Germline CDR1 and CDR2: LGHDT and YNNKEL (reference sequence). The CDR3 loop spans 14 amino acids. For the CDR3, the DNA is TGTGCCAGCAGCTATTTGGACAGATCCTACGAGCAGTACTTC. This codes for CASSYLDRSYEQYF.

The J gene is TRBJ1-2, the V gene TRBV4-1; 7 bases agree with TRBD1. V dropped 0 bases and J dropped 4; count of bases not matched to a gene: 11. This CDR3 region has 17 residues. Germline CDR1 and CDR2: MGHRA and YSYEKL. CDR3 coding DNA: TGCGCCAGCAGCCAAGACGGCAGGGGGTCGTCTATCTATGGCTACACCTTC. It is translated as CASSQDGRGSSIYGYTF.

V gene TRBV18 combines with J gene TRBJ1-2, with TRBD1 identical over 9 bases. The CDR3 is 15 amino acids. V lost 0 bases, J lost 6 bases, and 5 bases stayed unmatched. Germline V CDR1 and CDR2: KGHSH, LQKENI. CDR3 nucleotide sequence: TGTGCCAGCTCACCACCTGGTAGGACAGGGGATGGCTACACCTTC. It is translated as CASSPPGRTGDGYTF.

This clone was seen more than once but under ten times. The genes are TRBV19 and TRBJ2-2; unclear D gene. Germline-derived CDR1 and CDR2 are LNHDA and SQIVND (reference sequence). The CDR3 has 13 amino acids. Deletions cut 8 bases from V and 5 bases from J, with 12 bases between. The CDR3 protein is CASSVDLTGELFF. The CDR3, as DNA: TGTGCCAGTTCCGTAGATCTGACCGGGGAGCTGTTTTTT.

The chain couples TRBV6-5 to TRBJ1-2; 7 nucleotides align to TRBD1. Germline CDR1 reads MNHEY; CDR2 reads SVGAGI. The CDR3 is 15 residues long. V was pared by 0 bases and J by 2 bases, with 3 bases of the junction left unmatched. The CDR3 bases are TGTGCCAGCAGTTACTCAACAGGGGAGAACTATGGCTACACCTTC. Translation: CASSYSTGENYGYTF.

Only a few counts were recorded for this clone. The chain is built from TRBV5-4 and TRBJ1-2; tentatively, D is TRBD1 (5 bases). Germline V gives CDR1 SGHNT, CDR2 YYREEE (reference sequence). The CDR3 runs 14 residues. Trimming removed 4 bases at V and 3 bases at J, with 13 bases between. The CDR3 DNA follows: TGTGCCAGCAGCGGCAGGGTTTTGGACTATGGCTACACCTTC. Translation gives CASSGRVLDYGYTF.

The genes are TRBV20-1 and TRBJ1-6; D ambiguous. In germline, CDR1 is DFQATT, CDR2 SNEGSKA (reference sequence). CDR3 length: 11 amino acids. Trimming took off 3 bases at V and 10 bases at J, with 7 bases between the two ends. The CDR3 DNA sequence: TGCAGTGCTAGTAAAGAGTCACCCCTCCACTTT. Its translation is CSASKESPLHF.

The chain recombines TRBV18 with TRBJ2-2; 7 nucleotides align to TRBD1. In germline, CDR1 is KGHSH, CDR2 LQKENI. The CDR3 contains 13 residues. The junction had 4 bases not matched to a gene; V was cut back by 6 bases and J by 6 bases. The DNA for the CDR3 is TGTGCCAGCTCCCAACAGGGGCCCGGGGAGCTGTTTTTT. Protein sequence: CASSQQGPGELFF. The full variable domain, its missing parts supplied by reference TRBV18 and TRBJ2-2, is NAGVMQNPRHLVRRRGQEARLRCSPMKGHSHVYWYRQLPEEGLKFMVYLQKENIIDESGMPKERFSAEFPKEGPSILRIQQVVRGDSAAYFCASSQQGPGELFFGEGSRLTVL.

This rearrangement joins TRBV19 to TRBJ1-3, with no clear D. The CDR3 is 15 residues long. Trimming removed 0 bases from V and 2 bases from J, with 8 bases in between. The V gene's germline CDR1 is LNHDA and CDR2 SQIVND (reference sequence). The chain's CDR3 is CASSIDRGTGNTIYF. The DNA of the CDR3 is TGTGCCAGTAGTATAGATCGCGGAACTGGAAACACCATATATTTT.

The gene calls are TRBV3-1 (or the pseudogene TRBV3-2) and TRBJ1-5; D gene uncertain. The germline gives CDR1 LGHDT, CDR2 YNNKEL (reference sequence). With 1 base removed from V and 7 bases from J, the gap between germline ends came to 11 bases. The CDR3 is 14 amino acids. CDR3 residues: CASSQGNGRQPQHF. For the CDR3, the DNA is TGTGCCAGCAGCCAAGGAAATGGGAGGCAGCCCCAGCATTTT.

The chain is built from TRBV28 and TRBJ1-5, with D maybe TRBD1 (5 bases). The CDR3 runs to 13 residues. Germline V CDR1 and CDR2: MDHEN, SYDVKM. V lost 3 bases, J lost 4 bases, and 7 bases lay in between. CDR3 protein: CASSFKGNQPQHF. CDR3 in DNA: TGTGCCAGCAGTTTCAAGGGGAATCAGCCCCAGCATTTT. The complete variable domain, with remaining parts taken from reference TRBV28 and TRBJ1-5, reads DVKVTQSSRYLVKRTGEKVFLECVQDMDHENMFWYRQDPGLGLRLIYFSYDVKMKEKGDIPEGYSVSREKKERFSLILESASTNQTSMYLCASSFKGNQPQHFGDGTRLSIL.

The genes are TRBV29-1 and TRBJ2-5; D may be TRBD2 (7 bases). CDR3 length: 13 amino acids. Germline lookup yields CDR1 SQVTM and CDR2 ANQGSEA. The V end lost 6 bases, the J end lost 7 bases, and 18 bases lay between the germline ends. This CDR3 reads CSVRGGEWGTQYF. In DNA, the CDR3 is TGCAGCGTCCGAGGGGGGGAGTGGGGGACCCAGTACTTC. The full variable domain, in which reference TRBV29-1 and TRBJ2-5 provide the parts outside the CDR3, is SAVISQKPSRDICQRGTSLTIQCQVDSQVTMMFWYRQQPGQSLTLIATANQGSEATYESGFVIDKFPISRPNLTFSTLTVSNMSPEDSSIYLCSVRGGEWGTQYFGPGTRLLVL.

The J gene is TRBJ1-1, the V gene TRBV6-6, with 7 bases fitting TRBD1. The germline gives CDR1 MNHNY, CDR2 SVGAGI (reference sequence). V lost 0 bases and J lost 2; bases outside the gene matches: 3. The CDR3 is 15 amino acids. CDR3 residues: CASSYSGTVNTEAFF. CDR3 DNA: TGTGCCAGCAGTTACTCGGGGACAGTTAACACTGAAGCTTTCTTT.

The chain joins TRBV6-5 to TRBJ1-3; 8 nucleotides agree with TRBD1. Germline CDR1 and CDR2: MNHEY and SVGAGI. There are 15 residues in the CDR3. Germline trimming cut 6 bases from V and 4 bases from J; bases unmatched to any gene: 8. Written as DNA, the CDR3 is TGTGCCAGCAGAGAGCCAGGGGGCCGCGGAAACACCATATATTTT. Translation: CASREPGGRGNTIYF.

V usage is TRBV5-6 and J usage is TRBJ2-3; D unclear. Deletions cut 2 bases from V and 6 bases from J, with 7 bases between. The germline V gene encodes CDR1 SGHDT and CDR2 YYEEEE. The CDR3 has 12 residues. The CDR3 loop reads CASSFDSDTQYF. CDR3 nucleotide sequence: TGTGCCAGCAGCTTTGACTCGGATACGCAGTATTTT.

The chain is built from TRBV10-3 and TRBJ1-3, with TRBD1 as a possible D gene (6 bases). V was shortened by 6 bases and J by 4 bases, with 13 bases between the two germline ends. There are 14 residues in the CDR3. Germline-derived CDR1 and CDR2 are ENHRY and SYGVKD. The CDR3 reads CAIRETGVGNTIYF. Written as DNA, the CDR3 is TGTGCCATCAGGGAGACAGGAGTAGGAAACACCATATATTTT.

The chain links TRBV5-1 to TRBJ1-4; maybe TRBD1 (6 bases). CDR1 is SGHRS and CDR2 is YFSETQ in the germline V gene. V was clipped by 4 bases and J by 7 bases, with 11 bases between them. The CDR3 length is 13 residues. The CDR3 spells CASSRVDSEKLFF. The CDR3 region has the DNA TGCGCCAGCAGCCGGGTGGACAGTGAAAAACTGTTTTTT. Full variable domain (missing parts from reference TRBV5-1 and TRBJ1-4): KAGVTQTPRYLIKTRGQQVTLSCSPISGHRSVSWYQQTPGQGLQFLFEYFSETQRNKGNFPGRFSGRQFSNSRSEMNVSTLELGDSALYLCASSRVDSEKLFFGSGTQLSVL.

CDR3 loop: CASSLRALAGMETQYF. CDR3 coding DNA: TGTGCCAGCAGCTTACGAGCTCTAGCGGGAATGGAGACCCAGTACTTC. The J gene is TRBJ2-5, the V gene TRBV7-8, with 9 bases that match TRBD2. In germline, CDR1 is SGHVS, CDR2 FQNEAQ. The CDR3 runs to 16 residues. Trimming cost V 2 bases and J 5 bases; bases outside gene matches: 9.

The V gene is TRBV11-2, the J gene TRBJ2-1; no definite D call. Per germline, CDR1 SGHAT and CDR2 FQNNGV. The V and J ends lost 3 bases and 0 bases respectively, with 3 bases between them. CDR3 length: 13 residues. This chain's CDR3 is CASSLSSYNEQFF. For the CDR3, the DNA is TGTGCCAGCAGCTTGAGCTCCTACAATGAGCAGTTCTTC.

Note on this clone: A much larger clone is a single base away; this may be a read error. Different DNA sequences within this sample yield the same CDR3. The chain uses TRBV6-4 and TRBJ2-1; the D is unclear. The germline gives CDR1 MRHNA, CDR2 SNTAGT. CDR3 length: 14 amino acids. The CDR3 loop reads CASSDGYEANEQFF. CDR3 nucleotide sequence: TGTGCCAGCAGTGACGGGTACGAGGCTAATGAACAGTTCTTC.

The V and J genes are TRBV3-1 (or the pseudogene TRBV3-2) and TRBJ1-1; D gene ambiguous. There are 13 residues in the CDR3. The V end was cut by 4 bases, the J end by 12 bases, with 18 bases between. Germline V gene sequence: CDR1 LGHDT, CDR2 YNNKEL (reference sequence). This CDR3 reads CASSLGQVSKTFF. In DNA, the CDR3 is TGTGCCAGCAGCCTTGGGCAGGTTAGTAAGACTTTCTTT.

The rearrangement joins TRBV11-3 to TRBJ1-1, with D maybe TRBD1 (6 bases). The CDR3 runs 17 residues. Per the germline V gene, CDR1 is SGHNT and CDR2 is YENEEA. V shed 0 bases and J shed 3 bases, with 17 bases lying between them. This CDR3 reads CASSLDVVGQGHTEAFF. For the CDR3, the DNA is TGTGCCAGCAGCTTAGATGTTGTGGGGCAGGGGCACACTGAAGCTTTCTTT.

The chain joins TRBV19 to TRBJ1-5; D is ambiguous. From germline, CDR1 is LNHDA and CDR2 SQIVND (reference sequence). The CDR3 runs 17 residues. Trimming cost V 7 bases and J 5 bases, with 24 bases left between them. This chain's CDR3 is CASTLGGKLAADQPQHF. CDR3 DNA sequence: TGTGCCAGTACCTTGGGAGGGAAATTAGCCGCAGATCAGCCCCAGCATTTT.

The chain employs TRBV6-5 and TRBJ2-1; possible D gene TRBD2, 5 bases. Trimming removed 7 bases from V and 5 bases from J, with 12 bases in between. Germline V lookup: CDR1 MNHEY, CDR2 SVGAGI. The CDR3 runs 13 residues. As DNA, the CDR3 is TGTGCCAGCACGGGGTACCCGAACAATGAGCAGTTCTTC. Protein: CASTGYPNNEQFF.

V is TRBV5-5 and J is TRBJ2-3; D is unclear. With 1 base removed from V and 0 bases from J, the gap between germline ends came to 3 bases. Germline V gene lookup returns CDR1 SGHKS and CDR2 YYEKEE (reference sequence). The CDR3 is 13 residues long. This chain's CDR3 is CASSLLSTDTQYF. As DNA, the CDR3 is TGTGCCAGCAGCTTGTTAAGCACAGATACGCAGTATTTT.

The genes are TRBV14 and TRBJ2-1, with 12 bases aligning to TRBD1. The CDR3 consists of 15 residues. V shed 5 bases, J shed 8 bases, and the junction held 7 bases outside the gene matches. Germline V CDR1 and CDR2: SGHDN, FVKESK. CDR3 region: CASSSRDRGLDEQFF. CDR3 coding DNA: TGTGCCAGCAGCTCAAGGGACAGGGGGCTAGATGAGCAGTTCTTC.

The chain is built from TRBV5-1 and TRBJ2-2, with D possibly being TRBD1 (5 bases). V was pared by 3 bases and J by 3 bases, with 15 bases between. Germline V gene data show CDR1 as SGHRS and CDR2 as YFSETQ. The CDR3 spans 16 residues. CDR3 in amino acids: CASSWTDSQYTGELFF. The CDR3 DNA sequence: TGCGCCAGCAGCTGGACCGACAGCCAATACACCGGGGAGCTGTTTTTT. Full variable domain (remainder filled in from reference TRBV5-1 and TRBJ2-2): KAGVTQTPRYLIKTRGQQVTLSCSPISGHRSVSWYQQTPGQGLQFLFEYFSETQRNKGNFPGRFSGRQFSNSRSEMNVSTLELGDSALYLCASSWTDSQYTGELFFGEGSRLTVL.

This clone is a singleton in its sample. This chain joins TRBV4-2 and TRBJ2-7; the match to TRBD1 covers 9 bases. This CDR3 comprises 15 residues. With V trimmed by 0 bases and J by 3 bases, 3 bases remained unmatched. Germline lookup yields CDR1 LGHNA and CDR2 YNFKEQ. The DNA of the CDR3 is TGTGCCAGCAGCCAAGATACAGGGGGCGGCTACGAGCAGTACTTC. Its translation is CASSQDTGGGYEQYF.

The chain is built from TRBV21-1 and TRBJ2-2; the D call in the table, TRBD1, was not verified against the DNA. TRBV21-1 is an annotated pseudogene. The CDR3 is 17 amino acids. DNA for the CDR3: TGTGCCAGCAGCAAAGCCCAGGGACAGGGCGGCACCGGGGAGCTGTTTTTT. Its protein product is CASSKAQGQGGTGELFF.